The 10 T cell receptor beta chains presented below share a single source sample, sequenced in a study of identical twins. TCRdb independently ran MiXCR on the 5' RACE reads; one entry per CDR3 protein. In the table there are approximately 490,000 distinct CDR3 sequences, approximately 20% of which are singletons. Another study also made use of these data, one on yellow fever vaccine responses in identical twins.

Sequenced: CD4+ T cells sorted from blood. These TCRs come from a woman under 30 in good health.

V gene TRBV25-1 combines with J gene TRBJ2-2, with a weak D call TRBD1 (6 bases). Per germline, CDR1 MGHDK and CDR2 SYGVNS. The CDR3 spans 14 residues. Deletions cut 5 bases from V and 7 bases from J, with 14 bases between. The CDR3 DNA reads as TGTGCCAGCAGTAATCCAGGGGCGAACGGGGAGCTGTTTTTT. Protein: CASSNPGANGELFF. Variable domain in full (rest from reference TRBV25-1 and TRBJ2-2): EADIYQTPRYLVIGTGKKITLECSQTMGHDKMYWYQQDPGMELHLIHYSYGVNSTEKGDLSSESTVSRIRTEHFPLTLESARPSHTSQYLCASSNPGANGELFFGEGSRLTVL.

As regards this clonotype: At one end the junction does not follow the germline gene, possibly because of a read error. The rearrangement joins TRBV12-3 or TRBV12-4 to TRBJ2-1; 12 bases are a match to TRBD2. CDR3 length equals 15 residues. In nucleotides, the CDR3 is TGTGCCAGCAGACTAGCGGGAGGTCTTTACATTGAGCAGTTCTTC. Translated, it gives CASRLAGGLYIEQFF.

Comments on this clonotype: It may be a read error: a sequence one base away is much more abundant. The chain carries TRBV12-3 or TRBV12-4 and TRBJ2-7, with a possible D match to TRBD1 (5 bases). The CDR3 has 12 residues. The ends were cut back, 4 bases at V and 3 bases at J, with 7 bases in the middle. This CDR3 is CASSSDIYEQYF. Here the CDR3 DNA reads TGTGCCAGCAGTTCGGACATCTACGAGCAGTACTTC.

This clonotype was picked up a small number of times. This rearrangement joins TRBV12-3 or TRBV12-4 to TRBJ1-4; D gene unclear. The CDR3 totals 12 residues. V lost 3 bases and J 7 bases, leaving 6 bases between the germline ends. For the CDR3, the DNA is TGTGCCAGCAGTTTTCGAGGTGAAAAACTGTTTTTT. Amino acid sequence: CASSFRGEKLFF.

In DNA, the CDR3 is TGTGCCAGCTCTCCCACAGGGTATGGAACTGAAGCTTTCTTT. Amino acid sequence: CASSPTGYGTEAFF. The chain joins TRBV18 to TRBJ1-1; tentative D call: TRBD1 (6 bases). Germline V gene lookup returns CDR1 KGHSH and CDR2 LQKENI. The CDR3 runs to 14 residues. The V end lost 6 bases, the J end lost 5 bases, and 16 bases lay between the germline ends.

The chain is built from TRBV12-3 or TRBV12-4 and TRBJ1-5; the match to TRBD1 covers 7 bases. The CDR3 is 16 residues long. Trimming at V came to 3 bases and at J to 6 bases, leaving 11 bases not matched to a gene. CDR3 amino acids: CASSFGGRGSGQPQHF. The CDR3 DNA sequence: TGTGCCAGCAGTTTCGGGGGCAGGGGGTCGGGTCAGCCCCAGCATTTT.

This clonotype showed up just a few times. V and J are TRBV5-5 and TRBJ2-1, with D unclear. CDR1 SGHKS and CDR2 YYEKEE come from the germline V gene (reference sequence). Trimming shortened V by 7 bases and J by 1 base, and 15 bases separated the two germline ends. The CDR3 is 15 residues long. CDR3 loop: CASFEGARSYNEQFF. The CDR3 DNA reads as TGTGCCAGCTTCGAAGGAGCCCGGTCCTACAATGAGCAGTTCTTC. The full variable domain, with the rest looked up from reference TRBV5-5 and TRBJ2-1, is DAGVTQSPTHLIKTRGQQVTLRCSPISGHKSVSWYQQVLGQGPQFIFQYYEKEERGRGNFPDRFSARQFPNYSSELNVNALLLGDSALYLCASFEGARSYNEQFFGPGTRLTVL.

This clonotype was picked up many times. V is TRBV2 and J is TRBJ2-7, with 14 bases identical to TRBD2. After removal of 8 bases from V and 3 bases from J, the junction contained 3 bases not matched to a gene. The CDR3 extends over 14 amino acids. In germline, CDR1 is SNHLY, CDR2 FYNNEI. This chain's CDR3 is CASQGLAGVYEQYF. The CDR3, as DNA: TGTGCCAGCCAGGGACTAGCGGGAGTCTACGAGCAGTACTTC.

This clonotype was observed many times. The V and J genes are TRBV12-3 or TRBV12-4 and TRBJ1-3; D gene ambiguous. The CDR3 runs 13 residues. V was pared by 5 bases and J by 0 bases, with 5 bases between. Written as DNA, the CDR3 is TGTGCCAGCAGTACCCACTCTGGAAACACCATATATTTT. Translation: CASSTHSGNTIYF.

The table lists this clonotype with a few counts. The chain links TRBV4-1 to TRBJ2-1, with 15 bases fitting TRBD2. Per germline, CDR1 MGHRA and CDR2 YSYEKL. The V gene end was trimmed by 0 bases and the J gene end by 4 bases; junction bases not matched to a gene: 4. CDR3 length equals 18 residues. CDR3 amino acids: CASSQETGTSGGYNEQFF. CDR3 nucleotides: TGCGCCAGCAGCCAAGAAACAGGGACTAGCGGGGGGTACAATGAGCAGTTCTTC.